The 17 T cell receptor beta chains given below trace back to one sample, sequenced in a study of blood T cell repertoires in COVID-19. Data came from immunoSEQ multiplex PCR; TCRdb stores just in-frame clones and leaves some out. This sample has 65,000 to 85,000 clones, with roughly 80% found just once. The sample comprised peripheral blood. The receptors derive from a woman aged 55 to 70 with acute or convalescent COVID-19.

The chain is built from TRBV19 and TRBJ2-2; 15 nucleotides align to TRBD2. The CDR3 loop spans 17 amino acids. Germline lookup yields CDR1 LNHDA and CDR2 SQIVND (reference sequence). V gave up 4 bases and J gave up 4 bases; unmatched junction bases: 4. The chain's CDR3 is CASSRGLAGGLTGELFF. The CDR3 DNA reads TGTGCCAGTAGTAGGGGACTAGCGGGGGGACTCACCGGGGAGCTGTTTTTT.

The chain is built from TRBV5-1 and TRBJ1-5; D is possibly TRBD1 (6 bases). The V and J ends lost 7 bases and 7 bases respectively, with 18 bases between them. The germline CDR1 and CDR2 sequences are SGHRS and YFSETQ. The CDR3 has 14 amino acids. The DNA for the CDR3 is TGCGCCAGCTCCAATGGGGGCAGGGAACAGCCCCAGCATTTT. Translating it yields CASSNGGREQPQHF.

The count of this clone is one. This sequence joins TRBV6-5 and TRBJ1-2; the D is unclear. Germline CDR1 reads MNHEY; CDR2 reads SVGAGI. Trimming shortened V by 2 bases and J by 6 bases, and 10 bases separated the two germline ends. The CDR3 is 13 amino acids. This CDR3 reads CASSYRHRDGYTF. CDR3 DNA: TGTGCCAGCAGTTACAGGCACAGAGATGGCTACACCTTC.

The V call is TRBV30, the J call TRBJ1-4; D is unresolved. V was pared by 1 base and J by 4 bases, with 13 bases between. This CDR3 has 15 amino acids. Germline V gives CDR1 GTSNPN, CDR2 SVGIG (reference sequence). The CDR3 region is CAWSDGSAGNEKLFF. The CDR3 DNA reads TGTGCCTGGAGTGACGGCAGCGCCGGTAATGAAAAACTGTTTTTT.

Only one count was recorded for this clone. The rearrangement links TRBV5-1 to TRBJ2-5; TRBD2 agrees at 7 bases. The CDR3 runs 17 residues. The V and J ends lost 6 bases and 5 bases, in that order; junction bases with no gene match: 19. The germline V gene has CDR1 SGHRS and CDR2 YFSETQ. The CDR3 spells CASTVGGTGEMFETQYF. For the CDR3, the DNA is TGCGCCAGCACCGTCGGGGGGACGGGGGAGATGTTTGAGACCCAGTACTTC.

The chain carries TRBV7-9 and TRBJ2-1; 12 bases match TRBD1. This CDR3 is built from 15 residues. J was trimmed by 5 bases and V by 4 bases; bases with no gene match: 3. CDR1 and CDR2 (germline): SEHNR, FQNEAQ (reference sequence). The CDR3 DNA reads as TGTGCCAGCAGCTGGGGACAGGGGGCTCACAATGAGCAGTTCTTC. This sequence encodes CASSWGQGAHNEQFF.

The chain employs TRBV28 and TRBJ2-5; D gene unclear. Germline V CDR1 and CDR2: MDHEN, SYDVKM. The CDR3 is 11 residues long. V shed 6 bases and J shed 1 base, with 3 bases lying between them. The CDR3 DNA reads as TGTGCCAGCAGGGCCCAAGAGACCCAGTACTTC. This translates into CASRAQETQYF.

The chain joins TRBV4-2 to TRBJ2-1; the D gene is possibly TRBD1 (6 bases). This CDR3 is 16 amino acids long. Germline CDR1 LGHNA, CDR2 YNFKEQ. V lost 4 bases and J lost 1, with 14 bases in between. CDR3 nucleotide sequence: TGTGCCAGCAGCCCCTTAGGGGGTCGTTCCTACAATGAGCAGTTCTTC. It codes for CASSPLGGRSYNEQFF.

J is TRBJ2-7 and V is TRBV7-8; the D gene is possibly TRBD1 (5 bases). The ends were cut back, 3 bases at V and 1 base at J, with 10 bases in the middle. The CDR3 length is 14 residues. The V gene's germline CDR1 is SGHVS and CDR2 FQNEAQ. CDR3 protein: CASSLTAGSYEQYF. The CDR3 coding sequence is TGTGCCAGCAGCTTGACAGCCGGATCCTACGAGCAGTACTTC.

The CDR3 region is CASSPGRGLSGNTIYF. The CDR3, as DNA: TGCGCCAGCAGCCCCGGGAGGGGGCTATCGGGAAACACCATATATTTT. The chain is built from TRBV4-1 and TRBJ1-3, with 7 bases matching TRBD1. The CDR3 runs to 16 residues. The ends lost 4 bases at V and 4 bases at J; junction bases unmatched: 10. Per the germline V gene, CDR1 is MGHRA and CDR2 is YSYEKL.

The J gene is TRBJ1-6, the V gene TRBV19, with 10 bases that match TRBD1. This CDR3 region has 15 residues. Germline V gene lookup returns CDR1 LNHDA and CDR2 SQIVND (reference sequence). V lost 5 bases, J lost 8 bases, and 6 bases stayed unmatched. The CDR3 is CASSSDRGMDSPLHF. Here the CDR3 DNA reads TGTGCCAGTAGTTCGGACAGGGGGATGGATTCACCCCTCCACTTT.

J is TRBJ1-2 and V is TRBV3-1 (or the pseudogene TRBV3-2); D perhaps matches TRBD1 (5 bases). This CDR3 is built from 14 residues. CDR1 and CDR2 from the germline V gene are LGHDT and YNNKEL (reference sequence). Between the trimmed V and J ends, which lost 5 bases and 4 bases, there was a span of 14 bases. The CDR3 loop reads CASSGGFKGYGYTF. The CDR3 region has the DNA TGTGCCAGCAGCGGGGGGTTTAAGGGCTATGGCTACACCTTC.

In DNA form, the CDR3 reads TGTGCCAGCAGTTTTGCCGGGGACTATGGCTACACCTTC. As protein: CASSFAGDYGYTF. The genes are TRBV27 and TRBJ1-2; unclear D gene. Germline V gene lookup returns CDR1 MNHEY and CDR2 SMNVEV (reference sequence). V was shortened by 3 bases and J by 3 bases, with 8 bases between the two germline ends. CDR3 length equals 13 residues.

The chain combines TRBV12-3 or TRBV12-4 with TRBJ1-1; 7 positions agree with TRBD1. Germline trimming cut 5 bases from V and 0 bases from J; bases unmatched to any gene: 0. The CDR3 covers 13 residues. The chain's CDR3 is CASSGTVNTEAFF. The CDR3 bases are TGTGCCAGCAGTGGGACAGTGAACACTGAAGCTTTCTTT.

V usage is TRBV7-2 and J usage is TRBJ1-1, with 10 bases identical to TRBD1. The CDR3 length is 14 residues. In germline, CDR1 is SGHTA, CDR2 FQGNSA. V lost 5 bases to trimming and J lost 7 bases; unmatched junction nucleotides: 7. The CDR3 region is CASSQDRGRDEAFF. The CDR3 nucleotides are TGTGCCAGCAGCCAAGACAGGGGGCGGGATGAAGCTTTCTTT.

The chain links TRBV6-6 to TRBJ1-1; D is ambiguous. The CDR3 consists of 14 residues. The V gene lost 0 bases and the J gene lost 8 bases, with 13 bases spanning the gap. Germline V gene data show CDR1 as MNHNY and CDR2 as SVGAGI (reference sequence). The CDR3 DNA reads as TGTGCCAGCAGTTACTCGATCGGCACAGAAGAAGCTTTCTTT. Protein: CASSYSIGTEEAFF.

The chain carries TRBV5-1 and TRBJ1-2; D is ambiguous. CDR3 length equals 15 residues. V was clipped by 2 bases and J by 0 bases, with 11 bases between them. Germline-derived CDR1 and CDR2 are SGHRS and YFSETQ. CDR3 sequence reads: CASSLRDPANYGYTF. CDR3 coding DNA: TGCGCCAGCAGCTTACGGGATCCGGCTAACTATGGCTACACCTTC. The variable domain in full, with the rest retrieved from reference TRBV5-1 and TRBJ1-2, is KAGVTQTPRYLIKTRGQQVTLSCSPISGHRSVSWYQQTPGQGLQFLFEYFSETQRNKGNFPGRFSGRQFSNSRSEMNVSTLELGDSALYLCASSLRDPANYGYTFGSGTRLTVV.